The 31 T cell receptor beta chains below all came from one sample that was sequenced in a study of blood T cells in healthy people across ages. A second PCR of roughly 7 to 11 cycles used a sample-barcoded 5' primer and a J-beta primer mix. A single record per CDR3 protein comes from TCRdb applying MiXCR to the 5' RACE reads. The sample has more than 450,000 distinct CDR3 sequences, about 26% seen once. This sample was also put to use in a study of T cells of mothers and their children.

Sequenced input: blood. These receptors were taken from a boy aged 2-9 years in good health.

The genes are TRBV3-1 and TRBJ1-4; D is perhaps TRBD1 (5 bases). Trimming removed 2 bases from V and 8 bases from J, with 9 bases in between. The germline V gene encodes CDR1 LGHDT and CDR2 YNNKEL (reference sequence). The CDR3 has 13 amino acids. The CDR3 protein is CASSQLRDEKLFF. The CDR3 DNA reads TGTGCCAGCAGCCAACTCAGGGACGAAAAACTGTTTTTT. Filled out from reference TRBV3-1 and TRBJ1-4, the complete variable domain reads DTAVSQTPKYLVTQMGNDKSIKCEQNLGHDTMYWYKQDSKKFLKIMFSYNNKELIINETVPNRFSPKSPDKAHLNLHINSLELGDSAVYFCASSQLRDEKLFFGSGTQLSVL.

The chain recombines TRBV20-1 with TRBJ1-1; D gene unclear. This CDR3 has 11 amino acids. Trimming shortened V by 0 bases and J by 8 bases, and 7 bases separated the two germline ends. CDR1 DFQATT and CDR2 SNEGSKA come from the germline V gene (reference sequence). CDR3 protein: CSARDRGEAFF. CDR3 nucleotide sequence: TGCAGTGCTAGAGACCGCGGGGAAGCTTTCTTT.

This clonotype was detected only a few times. The genes are TRBV12-3 or TRBV12-4 and TRBJ2-1; a possible D gene is TRBD2 (6 bases). With 5 bases removed from V and 3 bases from J, the gap between germline ends came to 17 bases. This CDR3 has 16 amino acids. The CDR3 DNA is TGTGCCAGCAGTCCCCATGCGGGGCGGGTCTACAATGAGCAGTTCTTC. Translating gives CASSPHAGRVYNEQFF.

The table lists this clonotype with many counts. DNA for the CDR3: TGCAGTGCTAGAGGACTAGCGGGGTACAATGAGCAGTTCTTC. It is translated as CSARGLAGYNEQFF. The chain recombines TRBV20-1 with TRBJ2-1; 11 positions agree with TRBD2. The CDR3 spans 14 residues. The junction had 0 bases not matched to a gene; V was cut back by 1 base and J by 4 bases. Germline V lookup: CDR1 DFQATT, CDR2 SNEGSKA (reference sequence).

Many counts were recorded for this clonotype. The chain couples TRBV12-3 or TRBV12-4 to TRBJ1-2, with D unclear. Trimming removed 9 bases at V and 2 bases at J, with 4 bases between. This CDR3 is built from 10 residues. CDR3 sequence: CASGNYGYTF. DNA of the CDR3: TGTGCCAGTGGGAACTATGGCTACACCTTC.

This chain connects TRBV11-2 to TRBJ1-2; no reliable D call. This CDR3 contains 11 residues. V lost 0 bases to trimming and J lost 13 bases, with 9 bases between them. CDR1 SGHAT and CDR2 FQNNGV come from the germline V gene. As DNA, the CDR3 is TGTGCCAGCAGCTTAGACGAGACACTCACCTTC. Its protein product is CASSLDETLTF.

A word on this clonotype: One end of the junction is discordant with germline, which a read error may explain. This chain uses TRBV12-3 or TRBV12-4 with TRBJ2-5, with D possibly being TRBD2 (6 bases). CDR3 size: 13 residues. CDR3 in amino acids: CASSPTSSETPYF. The CDR3 DNA follows: TGTGCCAGCAGTCCGACTAGTTCAGAGACCCCGTACTTC.

This clonotype was observed a few times. The rearrangement joins TRBV11-2 to TRBJ1-6; D is ambiguous. V was clipped by 2 bases and J by 9 bases, with 8 bases between them. Germline V gives CDR1 SGHAT, CDR2 FQNNGV. This CDR3 region has 13 residues. Here the CDR3 DNA reads TGTGCCAGCAGCTTATTAGCGGGTTCACCCCTCCACTTT. It codes for CASSLLAGSPLHF.

This clonotype was observed a handful of times. The chain uses TRBV7-9 and TRBJ1-2; D remains unclear. CDR3 size: 14 residues. The V end was cut by 5 bases, the J end by 4 bases, with 14 bases between. Germline CDR1 SEHNR, CDR2 FQNEAQ (reference sequence). The CDR3 protein is CASSAQSGGYGYTF. The CDR3 DNA is TGTGCCAGCAGCGCCCAGTCAGGAGGCTATGGCTACACCTTC.

This clonotype was seen a single time. The chain links TRBV29-1 to TRBJ2-3; 7 bases line up with TRBD2. Trimming at V came to 5 bases and at J to 6 bases, leaving 8 bases not matched to a gene. CDR1 is SQVTM and CDR2 is ANQGSEA in the germline V gene. The CDR3 has 13 amino acids. The CDR3 coding sequence is TGCAGCGTTCTAGCGGTGTGGTCCGATACGCAGTATTTT. Translated: CSVLAVWSDTQYF.

This clonotype was recorded a few times. This sequence joins TRBV29-1 and TRBJ1-1; tentatively, D is TRBD1 (5 bases). This CDR3 has 13 amino acids. Trimming shortened V by 7 bases and J by 1 base, and 13 bases separated the two germline ends. Germline loops: CDR1 SQVTM, CDR2 ANQGSEA. Here the CDR3 DNA reads TGCAGCGGATCAGGGAACCCGAACACTGAAGCTTTCTTT. It translates to CSGSGNPNTEAFF.

The genes are TRBV10-3 and TRBJ1-2, with D perhaps TRBD1 (5 bases). CDR1 ENHRY and CDR2 SYGVKD come from the germline V gene. Deletions cut 5 bases from V and 6 bases from J, with 10 bases between. CDR3 length: 12 residues. The CDR3 is CAISRQGDGYTF. The DNA of the CDR3 is TGTGCCATCAGTCGCCAGGGAGATGGCTACACCTTC.

This chain joins TRBV7-9 and TRBJ2-1; 7 nucleotides align to TRBD1. In germline, CDR1 is SEHNR, CDR2 FQNEAQ (reference sequence). V dropped 5 bases and J dropped 4; count of bases not matched to a gene: 8. The CDR3 is made up of 15 amino acids. The CDR3, as DNA: TGTGCCAGCAGCAGAAGGGACAGAACTTACAATGAGCAGTTCTTC. Its translation is CASSRRDRTYNEQFF.

The CDR3 sequence is CRSTSGITDTQYF. CDR3 nucleotides: TGCAGGTCGACTAGCGGGATAACAGATACGCAGTATTTT. The rearrangement uses TRBV20-1 and TRBJ2-3, with 11 bases aligning to TRBD2. The CDR3 contains 13 residues. The germline CDR1 and CDR2 sequences are DFQATT and SNEGSKA (reference sequence).

The rearrangement links TRBV12-3 or TRBV12-4 to TRBJ2-7, with D tentatively TRBD1 or TRBD2 (6 bases each). The CDR3 sequence is 17 residues long. Trimming stripped 6 bases from V and 0 bases from J, with 21 bases between. The CDR3 loop reads CASSFGGGSASSYEQYF. The CDR3 nucleotides read TGTGCCAGCAGCTTCGGAGGGGGTAGCGCCAGCTCCTACGAGCAGTACTTC.

The chain employs TRBV12-3 or TRBV12-4 and TRBJ2-6; perhaps TRBD1 as D (6 bases). This CDR3 has 18 residues. Trimming cost V 5 bases and J 0 bases, with 17 bases left between them. The CDR3 loop reads CASSAAGTTRSGANVLTF. The CDR3 nucleotides are TGTGCCAGCAGTGCGGCCGGGACAACCCGCTCTGGGGCCAACGTCCTGACTTTC.

The rearrangement uses TRBV7-9 and TRBJ2-5; 8 bases line up with TRBD1. The ends lost 6 bases at V and 0 bases at J; junction bases unmatched: 12. This CDR3 is built from 17 residues. Germline V gene data show CDR1 as SEHNR and CDR2 as FQNEAQ (reference sequence). The CDR3 DNA sequence: TGTGCCAGCAGTCCCGGACAGGGCACTCCCTACCAAGAGACCCAGTACTTC. It is translated as CASSPGQGTPYQETQYF. The full variable domain, rest sourced from reference TRBV7-9 and TRBJ2-5, is DTGVSQNPRHKITKRGQNVTFRCDPISEHNRLYWYRQTLGQGPEFLTYFQNEAQLEKSRLLSDRFSAERPKGSFSTLEIQRTEQGDSAMYLCASSPGQGTPYQETQYFGPGTRLLVL.

This chain joins TRBV12-5 and TRBJ1-6, with D unresolved. The CDR3 loop spans 11 amino acids. Trimming shortened V by 6 bases and J by 12 bases, and 9 bases separated the two germline ends. The germline gives CDR1 LGHNT, CDR2 FRNRAP. The CDR3: CASGDIEPLHF. The CDR3, as DNA: TGTGCTAGTGGGGATATAGAACCCCTCCACTTT.

This clonotype has ten or more counts. The CDR3 protein is CASSLSGGSYNEQFF. The CDR3 coding sequence is TGTGCCAGCAGCTTGAGTGGCGGGTCCTACAATGAGCAGTTCTTC. The rearrangement uses TRBV7-6 and TRBJ2-1, with a tentative D call TRBD2 (5 bases). Trimming left V 3 bases short and J 1 base short, with 10 bases between. The germline CDR1 and CDR2 sequences are SGHVS and FNYEAQ. CDR3 length: 15 residues.

V usage is TRBV27 and J usage is TRBJ2-5; a possible D gene is TRBD2 (7 bases). The J call may not be correct, given that the DNA end is closer to TRBJ2-1. The CDR3 contains 15 residues. CDR1 and CDR2 from the germline V gene are MNHEY and SMNVEV (reference sequence). The CDR3 DNA reads TGTGCCAGCAGTTTATCCGGGGGGCTTGGGAATGAGCAGTTCTTC. It codes for CASSLSGGLGNEQFF.

The V and J genes are TRBV18 and TRBJ2-5; 7 bases line up with TRBD1. The J call may be faulty, since TRBJ2-1 better matches the DNA end. The CDR3 runs to 15 residues. Germline loops: CDR1 KGHSH, CDR2 LQKENI. CDR3 amino acids: CASSPPGQSINEQFF. The CDR3 DNA follows: TGTGCCAGCTCACCCCCGGGACAGAGCATCAATGAGCAGTTCTTC.

This chain joins TRBV27 and TRBJ2-5; 7 bases match TRBD2. This CDR3 has 16 residues. Germline loops: CDR1 MNHEY, CDR2 SMNVEV (reference sequence). With 5 bases clipped from V and 5 bases from J, the junction kept 14 bases outside the gene matches. DNA of the CDR3: TGTGCCAGCAGTCCCTCAGGGAGGGCCTCGGGGGAGACCCAGTACTTC. Encoded protein: CASSPSGRASGETQYF.

The CDR3 nucleotides are TGTGCCAGCAGCTTAGCGGGGACTAGCGGGATATTCTCTGGGGCCAACGTCCTGACTTTC. Protein: CASSLAGTSGIFSGANVLTF. The chain has TRBV7-9 and TRBJ2-6, with TRBD2 identical over 13 bases. V gave up 0 bases and J gave up 0 bases; unmatched junction bases: 5. This CDR3 spans 20 amino acids. Germline CDR1 and CDR2: SEHNR and FQNEAQ (reference sequence).

A note on this clonotype: A clone one base away is much larger, so this may be a read error. V gene TRBV9 combines with J gene TRBJ1-2; possible D gene TRBD1, 5 bases. CDR1 SGDLS and CDR2 YYNGEE come from the germline V gene. This CDR3 spans 13 amino acids. In DNA form, the CDR3 reads TGTGCCAGCACGGTTGGGGGGGACTATGGCTACGCCTTC. Protein sequence: CASTVGGDYGYAF.

This clonotype showed up many times. The rearrangement links TRBV29-1 to TRBJ1-4; 7 bases match TRBD1. There are 12 residues in the CDR3. CDR1 and CDR2 from the germline V gene are SQVTM and ANQGSEA. CDR3 sequence (DNA): TGCAGTGTTCGACAGGGCAGGGAAAAACTGTTTTTT. Its translation: CSVRQGREKLFF.

The V gene is TRBV6-6, the J gene TRBJ1-2, with a tentative D call TRBD1 (5 bases). The ends were cut back, 2 bases at V and 6 bases at J, with 16 bases in the middle. Germline V gene lookup returns CDR1 MNHNY and CDR2 SVGAGI (reference sequence). The CDR3 has 15 residues. CDR3 residues: CASSYGRTRADGYTF. DNA of the CDR3: TGTGCCAGCAGTTACGGAAGGACACGCGCGGATGGCTACACCTTC.

The sample holds a few counts of this clonotype. This rearrangement joins TRBV4-1 to TRBJ2-5; D may be TRBD1 or TRBD2 (6 bases each). The CDR3 sequence is 15 residues long. Deletions cut 2 bases from V and 2 bases from J, with 12 bases between. The germline V gene has CDR1 MGHRA and CDR2 YSYEKL. DNA for the CDR3: TGCGCCAGCAGCCAATTAGGGGGGATTCAAGAGACCCAGTACTTC. Protein: CASSQLGGIQETQYF.

The rearrangement uses TRBV7-8 and TRBJ2-7; D remains ambiguous. From germline, CDR1 is SGHVS and CDR2 FQNEAQ. CDR3 length equals 13 residues. V dropped 5 bases and J dropped 2 bases, with 10 bases sitting between them. CDR3 sequence: CASSPITPYEQYF. The DNA of the CDR3 is TGTGCCAGCAGCCCCATCACCCCCTACGAGCAGTACTTC.

V gene TRBV5-1 combines with J gene TRBJ2-5; 11 bases map to TRBD2. Germline trimming cut 3 bases from V and 1 base from J; bases unmatched to any gene: 14. Germline V lookup: CDR1 SGHRS, CDR2 YFSETQ. This CDR3 has 19 amino acids. CDR3: CASSSLTFLAGGVQETQYF. Written as DNA, the CDR3 is TGCGCCAGCAGCTCTTTAACGTTTCTAGCGGGGGGCGTCCAAGAGACCCAGTACTTC.

The chain uses TRBV7-9 and TRBJ1-5; D gene uncertain. CDR3 length equals 13 residues. Trimming took 3 bases from V and 5 from J, leaving 8 bases between them. CDR1 and CDR2 from the germline V gene are SEHNR and FQNEAQ (reference sequence). CDR3 sequence (DNA): TGTGCCAGCAGCTTTGGGGATGATCAGCCCCAGCATTTT. Translation: CASSFGDDQPQHF.

The rearrangement uses TRBV20-1 and TRBJ2-5, with D possibly matching TRBD1 (9 bases). Looked up from germline, CDR1 is DFQATT and CDR2 is SNEGSKA (reference sequence). The CDR3 extends over 14 amino acids. The V end was cut by 5 bases, the J end by 4 bases, with 17 bases between. CDR3 nucleotide sequence: TGCAGTGCTGGGGACAGGGCGGGGGGAGAGACCCAGTACTTC. It yields the protein CSAGDRAGGETQYF.